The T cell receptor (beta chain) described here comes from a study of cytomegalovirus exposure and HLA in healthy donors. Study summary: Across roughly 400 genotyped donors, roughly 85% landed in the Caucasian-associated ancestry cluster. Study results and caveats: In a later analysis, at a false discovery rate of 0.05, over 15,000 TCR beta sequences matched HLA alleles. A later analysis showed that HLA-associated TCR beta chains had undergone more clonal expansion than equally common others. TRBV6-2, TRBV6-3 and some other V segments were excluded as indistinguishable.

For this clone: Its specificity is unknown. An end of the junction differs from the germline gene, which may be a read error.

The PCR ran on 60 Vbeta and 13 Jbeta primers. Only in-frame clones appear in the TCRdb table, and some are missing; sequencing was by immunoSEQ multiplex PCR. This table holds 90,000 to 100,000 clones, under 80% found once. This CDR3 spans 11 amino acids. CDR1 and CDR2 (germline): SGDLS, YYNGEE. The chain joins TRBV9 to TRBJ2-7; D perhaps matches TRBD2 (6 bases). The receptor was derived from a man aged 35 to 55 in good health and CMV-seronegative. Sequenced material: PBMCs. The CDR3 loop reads CASSVGGEGHF. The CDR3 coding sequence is TGTGCCAGCAGCGTAGGGGGGGAAGGGCACTTC.